This T cell receptor beta chain was recorded in a study of cytotoxic CD8 clonotypes in ibrutinib-treated CLL. The germline V gene has CDR1 SGDLS and CDR2 YYNGEE. The CDR3 has 15 amino acids. V shed 2 bases and J 9 bases; nucleotides not matched to a gene: 7. Remarks on this clone: Its antigen is undetermined.

Study-wide results and caveats: Clonality showed a rise at ibrutinib response that reversed toward baseline at progression.

Sequencing used immunoSEQ multiplex PCR; TCRdb keeps in-frame clones, though not all of them. This table has 30,000 or so clones, 62% appearing once. The material sequenced was PBMCs, taken before ibrutinib treatment. This receptor was obtained from a human donor with chronic lymphocytic leukemia. This sequence joins TRBV9 and TRBJ2-5, with 13 bases that match TRBD2. DNA for the CDR3: TGTGCCAGCAGCGTCGAACTAGCGGGAGGGACCGCCCAGTACTTC. Its translation is CASSVELAGGTAQYF.